This TCR beta chain was sequenced for a study of CD8 T cells in ankylosing spondylitis. Study-level findings and limits: Disease-associated clonotypes exhibited CD8+ identity and were relatively infrequent in peripheral blood.

In regard to this clonotype: As yet, its antigen is unknown.

TCRdb re-derived calls from the 5' RACE reads in MiXCR, one entry per CDR3 protein. The table lists fewer than 200,000 distinct CDR3 sequences, about 18% of them singletons. The length of the CDR3 is 12 residues. The germline V and J ends were trimmed by 4 bases and 6 bases, with 10 bases remaining between them. Germline V gives CDR1 SGHNT, CDR2 YENEEA. V and J are TRBV11-3 and TRBJ2-7; D possibly corresponds to TRBD2 (5 bases). The sequenced sample was blood, either unsorted or a sorted T cell fraction (not recorded which). The receptor's source is a male donor between 10 and 30 years old with ankylosing spondylitis or in good health (not recorded which). The CDR3: CASSYGRGEQYF. In DNA, the CDR3 is TGTGCCAGCAGCTATGGACGGGGCGAGCAGTACTTC.